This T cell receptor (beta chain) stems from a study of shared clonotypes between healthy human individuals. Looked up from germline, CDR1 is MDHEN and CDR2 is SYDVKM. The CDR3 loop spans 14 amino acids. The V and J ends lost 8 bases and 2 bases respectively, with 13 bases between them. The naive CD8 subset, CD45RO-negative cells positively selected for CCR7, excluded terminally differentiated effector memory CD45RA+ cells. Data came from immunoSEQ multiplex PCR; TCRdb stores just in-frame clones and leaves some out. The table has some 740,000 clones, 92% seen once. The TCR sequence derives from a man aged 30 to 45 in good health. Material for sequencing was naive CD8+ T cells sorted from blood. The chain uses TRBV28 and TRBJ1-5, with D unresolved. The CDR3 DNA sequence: TGTGCCAGCGGTCGGGTACAAGGCAATCAGCCCCAGCATTTT. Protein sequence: CASGRVQGNQPQHF.